This T cell receptor (beta chain) was captured by sequencing in a study of blood T cells in healthy people across ages. Study overall: About one barcoded beta molecule per two T cells was the capture yield of template switching.

Study-wide results and caveats: Unsorted PBMC input precluded a conclusive naive versus antigen-experienced comparison.

In this sample, this clonotype turned up once. What it binds is unknown. The V and J ends lost 0 bases and 2 bases respectively, with 13 bases between them. There are 16 residues in the CDR3. The germline CDR1 and CDR2 sequences are LGHNA and YNFKEQ. Then a second PCR, running roughly 7 to 11 cycles, was carried out with a sample-barcoded 5' primer and a J-beta primer mix. Tags on each cDNA molecule came from a template-switch adaptor with 12 random nucleotides. TCRdb re-derived calls from the 5' RACE reads in MiXCR, one entry per CDR3 protein. The data show a few hundred thousand distinct CDR3 sequences, 27% seen once.

The gene calls are TRBV4-2 and TRBJ1-2; no reliable D call. Sequencing was performed on blood. This clonotype was sampled from a woman aged 70-85 years in good health. The CDR3 DNA is TGTGCCAGCAGCCAAGATGCGGACGGAGTCAACTATGGCTACACCTTC. Protein product: CASSQDADGVNYGYTF.